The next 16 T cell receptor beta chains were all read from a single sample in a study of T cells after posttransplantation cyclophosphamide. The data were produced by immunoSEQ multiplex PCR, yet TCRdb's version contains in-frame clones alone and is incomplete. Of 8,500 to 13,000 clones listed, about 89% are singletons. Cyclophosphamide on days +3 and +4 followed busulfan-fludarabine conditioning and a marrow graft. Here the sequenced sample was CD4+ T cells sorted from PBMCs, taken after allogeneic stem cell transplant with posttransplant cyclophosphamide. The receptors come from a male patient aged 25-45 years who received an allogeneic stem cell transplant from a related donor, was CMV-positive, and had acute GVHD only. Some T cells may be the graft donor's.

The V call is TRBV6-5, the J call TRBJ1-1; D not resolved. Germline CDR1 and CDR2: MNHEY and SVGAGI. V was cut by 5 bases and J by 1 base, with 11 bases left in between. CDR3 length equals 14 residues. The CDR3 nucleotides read TGTGCCAGCAGTGTGGGAGGGTCGAACACTGAAGCTTTCTTT. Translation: CASSVGGSNTEAFF.

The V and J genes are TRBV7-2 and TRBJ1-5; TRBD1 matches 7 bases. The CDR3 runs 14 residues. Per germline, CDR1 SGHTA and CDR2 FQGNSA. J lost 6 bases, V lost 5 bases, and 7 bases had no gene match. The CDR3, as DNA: TGTGCCAGCAGCCCACAGGGGTACGGTCAGCCCCAGCATTTT. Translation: CASSPQGYGQPQHF.

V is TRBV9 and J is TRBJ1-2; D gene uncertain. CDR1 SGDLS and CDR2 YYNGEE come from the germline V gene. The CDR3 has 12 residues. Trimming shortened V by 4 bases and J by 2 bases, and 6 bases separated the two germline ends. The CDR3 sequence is CASSPGNYGYTF. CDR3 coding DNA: TGTGCCAGCAGCCCCGGGAACTATGGCTACACCTTC.

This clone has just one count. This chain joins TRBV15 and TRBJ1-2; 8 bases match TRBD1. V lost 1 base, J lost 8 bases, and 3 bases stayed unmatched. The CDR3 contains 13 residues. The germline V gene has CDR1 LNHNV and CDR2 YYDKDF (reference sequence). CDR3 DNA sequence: TGTGCCACCAGCAGAGGGACAGGGACCGGCTACACCTTC. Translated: CATSRGTGTGYTF.

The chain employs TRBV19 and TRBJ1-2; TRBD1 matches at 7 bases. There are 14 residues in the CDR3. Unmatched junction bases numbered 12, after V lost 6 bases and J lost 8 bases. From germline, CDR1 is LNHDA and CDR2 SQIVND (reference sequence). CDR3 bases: TGTGCCAGTAGCCCGGACAGGCTTTCGAAAGGCTACACCTTC. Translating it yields CASSPDRLSKGYTF.

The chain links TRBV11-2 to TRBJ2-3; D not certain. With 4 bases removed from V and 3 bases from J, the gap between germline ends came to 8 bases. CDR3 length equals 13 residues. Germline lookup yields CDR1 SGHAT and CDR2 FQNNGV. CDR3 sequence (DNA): TGTGCCAGCAGCTCCGTCGGTACAGATACGCAGTATTTT. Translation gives CASSSVGTDTQYF.

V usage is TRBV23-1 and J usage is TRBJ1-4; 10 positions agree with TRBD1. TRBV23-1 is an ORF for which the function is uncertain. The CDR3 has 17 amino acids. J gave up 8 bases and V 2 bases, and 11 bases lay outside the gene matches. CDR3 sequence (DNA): TGCGCCAGCAGTCAAGCCGTGACGGGACAGGGGCGGGAAAAACTGTTTTTT. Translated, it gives CASSQAVTGQGREKLFF.

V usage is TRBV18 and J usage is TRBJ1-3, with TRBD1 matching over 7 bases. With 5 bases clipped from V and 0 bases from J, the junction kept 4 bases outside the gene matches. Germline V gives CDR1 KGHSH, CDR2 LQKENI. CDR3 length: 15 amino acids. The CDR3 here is CASSGTAPSGNTIYF. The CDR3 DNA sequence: TGTGCCAGCTCAGGGACAGCACCCTCTGGAAACACCATATATTTT.

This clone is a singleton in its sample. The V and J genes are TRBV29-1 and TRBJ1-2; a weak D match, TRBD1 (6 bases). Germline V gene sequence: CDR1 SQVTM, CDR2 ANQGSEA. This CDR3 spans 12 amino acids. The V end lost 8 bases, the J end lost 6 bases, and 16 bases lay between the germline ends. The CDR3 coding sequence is TGCAGCACCCGGACAGATTCCCATGGCTACACCTTC. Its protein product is CSTRTDSHGYTF.

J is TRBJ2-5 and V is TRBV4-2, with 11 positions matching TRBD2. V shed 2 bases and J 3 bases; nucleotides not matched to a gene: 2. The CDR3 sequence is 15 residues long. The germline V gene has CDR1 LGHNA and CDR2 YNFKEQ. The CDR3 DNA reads TGTGCCAGCAGCCAACCGGGACTAGCGGAAGAGACCCAGTACTTC. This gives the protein CASSQPGLAEETQYF.

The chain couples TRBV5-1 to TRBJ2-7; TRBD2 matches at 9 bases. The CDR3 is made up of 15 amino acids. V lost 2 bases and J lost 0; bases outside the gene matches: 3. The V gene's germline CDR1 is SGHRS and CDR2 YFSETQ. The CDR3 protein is CASSFLAGDSYEQYF. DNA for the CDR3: TGCGCCAGCAGCTTCTTAGCGGGGGACTCCTACGAGCAGTACTTC.

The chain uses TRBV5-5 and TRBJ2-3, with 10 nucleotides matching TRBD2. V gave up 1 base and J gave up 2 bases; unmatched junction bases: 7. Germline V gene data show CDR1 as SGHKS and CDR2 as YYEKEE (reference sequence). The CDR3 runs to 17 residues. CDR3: CASSLWGTSGNTDTQYF. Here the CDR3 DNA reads TGTGCCAGCAGCTTGTGGGGTACTAGCGGGAACACAGATACGCAGTATTTT.

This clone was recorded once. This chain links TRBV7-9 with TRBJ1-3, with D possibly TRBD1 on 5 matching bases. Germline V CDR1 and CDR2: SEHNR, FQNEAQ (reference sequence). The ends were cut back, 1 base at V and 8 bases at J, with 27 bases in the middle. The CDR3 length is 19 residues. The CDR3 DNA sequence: TGTGCCAGCAGCTTAGAAAGGGGCGGAAGGAGGGCTGTCCTGGACACCATATATTTT. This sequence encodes CASSLERGGRRAVLDTIYF.

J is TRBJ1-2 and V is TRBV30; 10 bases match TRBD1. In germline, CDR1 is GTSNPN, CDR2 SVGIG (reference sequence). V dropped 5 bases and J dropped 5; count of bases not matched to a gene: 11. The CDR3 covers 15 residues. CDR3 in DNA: TGTGCCTGGGGTCAACCGGGACAGGGGTGGTATGGCTACACCTTC. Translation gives CAWGQPGQGWYGYTF.

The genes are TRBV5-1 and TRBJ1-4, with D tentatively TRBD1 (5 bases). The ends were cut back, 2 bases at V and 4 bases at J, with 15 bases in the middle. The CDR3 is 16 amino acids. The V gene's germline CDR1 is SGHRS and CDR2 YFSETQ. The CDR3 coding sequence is TGCGCCAGCAGCTTTAATGGAGGGGCCAGTAATGAAAAACTGTTTTTT. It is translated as CASSFNGGASNEKLFF.

This CDR3 reads CASSPNPTAGNTIYF. The DNA of the CDR3 is TGTGCCAGCAGCCCTAACCCCACAGCTGGAAACACCATATATTTT. The J gene is TRBJ1-3, the V gene TRBV11-2; D is unclear. Germline CDR1 SGHAT, CDR2 FQNNGV. V shed 5 bases and J shed 2 bases, with 13 bases lying between them. The CDR3 is made up of 15 amino acids.